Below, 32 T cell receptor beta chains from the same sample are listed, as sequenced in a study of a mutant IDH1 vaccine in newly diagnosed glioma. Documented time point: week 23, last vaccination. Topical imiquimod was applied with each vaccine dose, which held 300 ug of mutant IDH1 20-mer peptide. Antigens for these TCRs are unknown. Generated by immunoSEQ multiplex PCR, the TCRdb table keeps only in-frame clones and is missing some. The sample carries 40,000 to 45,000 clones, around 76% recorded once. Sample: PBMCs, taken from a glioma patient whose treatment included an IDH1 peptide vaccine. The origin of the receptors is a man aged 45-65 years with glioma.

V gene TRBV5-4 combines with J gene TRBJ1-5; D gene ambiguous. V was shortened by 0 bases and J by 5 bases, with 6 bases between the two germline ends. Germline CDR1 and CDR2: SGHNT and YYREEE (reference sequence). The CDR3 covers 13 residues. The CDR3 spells CASSLDTYQPQHF. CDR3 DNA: TGTGCCAGCAGCTTGGACACTTATCAGCCCCAGCATTTT.

The CDR3 sequence is CASSFGSSAGELFF. The CDR3 DNA sequence: TGTGCCAGCAGTTTTGGGTCTTCGGCCGGGGAGCTGTTTTTT. The chain carries TRBV27 and TRBJ2-2; no reliable D call. With 3 bases removed from V and 6 bases from J, the gap between germline ends came to 11 bases. Germline lookup yields CDR1 MNHEY and CDR2 SMNVEV (reference sequence). The CDR3 is 14 residues long.

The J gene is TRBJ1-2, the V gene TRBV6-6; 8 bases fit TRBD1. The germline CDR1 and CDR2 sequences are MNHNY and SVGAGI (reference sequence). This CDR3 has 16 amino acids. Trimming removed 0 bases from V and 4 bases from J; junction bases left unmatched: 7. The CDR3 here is CASSYSKGGTGYGYTF. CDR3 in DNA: TGTGCCAGCAGTTACTCGAAAGGCGGGACAGGCTATGGCTACACCTTC.

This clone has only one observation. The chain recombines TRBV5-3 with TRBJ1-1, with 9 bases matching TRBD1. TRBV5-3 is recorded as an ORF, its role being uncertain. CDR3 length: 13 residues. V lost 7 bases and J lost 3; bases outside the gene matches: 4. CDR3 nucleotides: TGTGCCAGATTACAGGGGGCCGACACTGAAGCTTTCTTT. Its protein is CARLQGADTEAFF.

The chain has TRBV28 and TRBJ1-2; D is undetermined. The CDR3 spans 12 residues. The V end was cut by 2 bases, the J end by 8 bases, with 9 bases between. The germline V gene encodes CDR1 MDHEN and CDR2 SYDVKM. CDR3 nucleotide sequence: TGTGCCAGCAGTTTAGCCGGCGTGGGCTACACCTTC. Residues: CASSLAGVGYTF.

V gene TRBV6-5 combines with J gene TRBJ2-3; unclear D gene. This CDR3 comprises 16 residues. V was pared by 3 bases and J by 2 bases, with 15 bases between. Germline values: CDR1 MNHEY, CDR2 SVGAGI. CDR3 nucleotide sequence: TGTGCCAGCAGTTATGGGCCCTCACGGATCACAGATACGCAGTATTTT. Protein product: CASSYGPSRITDTQYF.

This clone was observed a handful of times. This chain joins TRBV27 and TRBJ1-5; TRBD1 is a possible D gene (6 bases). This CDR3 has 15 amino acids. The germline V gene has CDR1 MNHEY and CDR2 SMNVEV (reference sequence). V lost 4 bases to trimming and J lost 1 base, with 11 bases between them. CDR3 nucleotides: TGTGCCAGCAGTTCACAGGGACCAAGCAATCAGCCCCAGCATTTT. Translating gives CASSSQGPSNQPQHF.

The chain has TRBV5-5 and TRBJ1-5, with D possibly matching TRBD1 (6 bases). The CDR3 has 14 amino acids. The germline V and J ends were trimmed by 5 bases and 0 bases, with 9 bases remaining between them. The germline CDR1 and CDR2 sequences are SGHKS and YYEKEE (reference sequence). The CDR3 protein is CASSRTVSNQPQHF. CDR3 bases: TGTGCCAGCAGTCGGACAGTTAGCAATCAGCCCCAGCATTTT.

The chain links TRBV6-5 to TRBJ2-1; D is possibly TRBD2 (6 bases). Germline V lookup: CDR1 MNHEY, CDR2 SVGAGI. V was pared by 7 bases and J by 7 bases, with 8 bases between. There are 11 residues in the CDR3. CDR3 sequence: CASTRGNEQFF. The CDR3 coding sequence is TGTGCCAGCACCCGGGGGAATGAGCAGTTCTTC.

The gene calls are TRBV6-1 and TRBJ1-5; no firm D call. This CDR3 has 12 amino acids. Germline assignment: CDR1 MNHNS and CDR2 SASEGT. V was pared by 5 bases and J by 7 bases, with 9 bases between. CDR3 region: CASSPAGQPQHF. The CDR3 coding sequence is TGTGCCAGCAGTCCCGCGGGCCAGCCCCAGCATTTT.

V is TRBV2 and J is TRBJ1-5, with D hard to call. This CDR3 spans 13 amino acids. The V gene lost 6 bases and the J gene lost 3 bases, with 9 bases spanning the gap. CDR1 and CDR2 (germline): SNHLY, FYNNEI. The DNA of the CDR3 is TGTGCCAGCAGCGGAAACTACAATCAGCCCCAGCATTTT. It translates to CASSGNYNQPQHF.

CDR3 DNA sequence: TGTGCCAACGGGAAGGAGGACACTGAAGCTTTCTTT. Its protein product is CANGKEDTEAFF. This chain joins TRBV2 and TRBJ1-1; D is uncertain. The CDR3 loop spans 12 amino acids. From germline, CDR1 is SNHLY and CDR2 FYNNEI. Trimming stripped 10 bases from V and 3 bases from J, with 12 bases between.

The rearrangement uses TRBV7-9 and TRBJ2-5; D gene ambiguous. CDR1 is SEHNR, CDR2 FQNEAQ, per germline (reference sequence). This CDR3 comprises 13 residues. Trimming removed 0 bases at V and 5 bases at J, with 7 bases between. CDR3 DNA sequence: TGTGCCAGCAGCTTAGCGTGGCGGGAGACCCAGTACTTC. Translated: CASSLAWRETQYF.

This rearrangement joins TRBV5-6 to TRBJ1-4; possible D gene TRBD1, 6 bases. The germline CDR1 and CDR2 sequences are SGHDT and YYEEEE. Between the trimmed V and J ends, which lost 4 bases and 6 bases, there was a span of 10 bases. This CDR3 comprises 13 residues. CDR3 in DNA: TGTGCCAGCAGCCCCGGACAGCATGAAAAACTGTTTTTT. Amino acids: CASSPGQHEKLFF.

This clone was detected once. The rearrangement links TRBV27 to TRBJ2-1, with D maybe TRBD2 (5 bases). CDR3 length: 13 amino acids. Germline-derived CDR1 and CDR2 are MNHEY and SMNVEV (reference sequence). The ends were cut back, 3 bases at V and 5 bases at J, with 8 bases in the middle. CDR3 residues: CASSFFGDNEQFF. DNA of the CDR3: TGTGCCAGCAGTTTTTTCGGGGACAATGAGCAGTTCTTC.

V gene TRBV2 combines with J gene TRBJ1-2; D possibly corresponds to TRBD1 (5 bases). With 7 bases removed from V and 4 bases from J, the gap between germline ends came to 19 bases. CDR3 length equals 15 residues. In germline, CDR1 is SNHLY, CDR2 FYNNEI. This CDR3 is CASIPTVDKLYGYTF. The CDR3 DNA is TGTGCCAGCATACCGACAGTTGACAAACTCTATGGCTACACCTTC. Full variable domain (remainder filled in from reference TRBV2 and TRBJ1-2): EPEVTQTPSHQVTQMGQEVILRCVPISNHLYFYWYRQILGQKVEFLVSFYNNEISEKSEIFDDQFSVERPDGSNFTLKIRSTKLEDSAMYFCASIPTVDKLYGYTFGSGTRLTVV.

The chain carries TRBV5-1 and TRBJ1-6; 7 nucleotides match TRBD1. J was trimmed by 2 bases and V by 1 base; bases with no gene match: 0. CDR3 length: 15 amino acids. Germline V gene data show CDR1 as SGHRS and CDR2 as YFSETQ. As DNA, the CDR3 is TGCGCCAGCAGCTTGACAGGGGCCTATAATTCACCCCTCCACTTT. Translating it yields CASSLTGAYNSPLHF.

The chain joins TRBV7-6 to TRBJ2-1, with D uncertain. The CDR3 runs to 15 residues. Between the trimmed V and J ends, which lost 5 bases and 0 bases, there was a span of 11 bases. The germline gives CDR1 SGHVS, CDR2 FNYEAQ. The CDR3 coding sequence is TGTGCCAGCAGCCGCCTGCGTGACTCCTACAATGAGCAGTTCTTC. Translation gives CASSRLRDSYNEQFF.

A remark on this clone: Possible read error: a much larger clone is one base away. CDR3 coding DNA: TGTGCCTGGAGGCATAACACTGAAGCTTTCTTT. Protein product: CAWRHNTEAFF. The rearrangement uses TRBV30 and TRBJ1-1; D remains ambiguous. V dropped 3 bases and J dropped 2 bases, with 4 bases sitting between them. The CDR3 contains 11 residues. CDR1 and CDR2 from the germline V gene are GTSNPN and SVGIG (reference sequence).

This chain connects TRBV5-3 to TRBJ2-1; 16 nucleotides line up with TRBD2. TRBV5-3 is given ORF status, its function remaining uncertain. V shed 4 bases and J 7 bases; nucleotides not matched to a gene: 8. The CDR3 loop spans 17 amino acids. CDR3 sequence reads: CARSTPGLAGGRNEQFF. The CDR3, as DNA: TGTGCCAGAAGCACCCCGGGACTAGCGGGGGGGCGTAATGAGCAGTTCTTC.

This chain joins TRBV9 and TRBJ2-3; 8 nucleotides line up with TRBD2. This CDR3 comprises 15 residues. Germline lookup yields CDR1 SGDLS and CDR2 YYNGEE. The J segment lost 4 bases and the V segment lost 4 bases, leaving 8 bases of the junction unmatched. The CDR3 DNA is TGTGCCAGCAGCCCGGGGGGGGGAAGCCCAGATACGCAGTATTTT. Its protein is CASSPGGGSPDTQYF.

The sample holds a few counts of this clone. In DNA, the CDR3 is TGTGCCAGCAGTGAAGGAGCCAGGGCGGCTCATACCTTC. Amino acid sequence: CASSEGARAAHTF. The J gene is TRBJ1-2, the V gene TRBV2, with D perhaps matching TRBD1 (5 bases). Trimming shortened V by 1 base and J by 14 bases, and 17 bases separated the two germline ends. The CDR3 is made up of 13 amino acids. Germline CDR1 SNHLY, CDR2 FYNNEI.

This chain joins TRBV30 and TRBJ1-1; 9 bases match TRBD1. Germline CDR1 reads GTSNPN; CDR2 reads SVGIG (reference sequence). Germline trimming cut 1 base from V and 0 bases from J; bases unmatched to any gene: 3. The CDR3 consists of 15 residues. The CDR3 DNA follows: TGTGCCTGGAGTGGACAGGGGGGATTGAACACTGAAGCTTTCTTT. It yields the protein CAWSGQGGLNTEAFF.

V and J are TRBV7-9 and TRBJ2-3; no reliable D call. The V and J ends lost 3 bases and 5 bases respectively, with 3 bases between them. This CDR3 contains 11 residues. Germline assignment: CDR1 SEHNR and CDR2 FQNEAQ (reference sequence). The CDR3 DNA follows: TGTGCCAGCAGCTTCCGAGATACGCAGTATTTT. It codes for CASSFRDTQYF.

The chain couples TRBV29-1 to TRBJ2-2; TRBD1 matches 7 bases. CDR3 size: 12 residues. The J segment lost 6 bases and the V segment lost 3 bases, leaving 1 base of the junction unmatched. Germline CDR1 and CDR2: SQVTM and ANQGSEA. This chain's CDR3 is CSVDQGAGELFF. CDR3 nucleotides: TGCAGCGTTGATCAGGGGGCCGGGGAGCTGTTTTTT.

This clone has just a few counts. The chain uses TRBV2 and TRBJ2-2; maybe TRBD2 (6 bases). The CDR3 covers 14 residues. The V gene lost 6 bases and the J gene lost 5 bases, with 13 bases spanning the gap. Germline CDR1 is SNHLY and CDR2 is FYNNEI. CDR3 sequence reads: CASRGTGRTGELFF. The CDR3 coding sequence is TGTGCCAGCAGGGGGACTGGACGAACCGGGGAGCTGTTTTTT.

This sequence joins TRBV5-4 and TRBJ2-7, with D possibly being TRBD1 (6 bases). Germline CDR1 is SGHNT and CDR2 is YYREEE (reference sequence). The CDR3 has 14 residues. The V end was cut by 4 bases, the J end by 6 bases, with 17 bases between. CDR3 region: CASSGTGRVSEQYF. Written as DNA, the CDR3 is TGTGCCAGCAGCGGCACAGGGAGAGTGAGCGAGCAGTACTTC.

The CDR3 loop reads CASLKGRQGYGNTIYF. The DNA for the CDR3 is TGTGCCAGCTTAAAGGGACGACAGGGTTACGGAAACACCATATATTTT. The chain links TRBV6-6 to TRBJ1-3; 7 bases line up with TRBD1. CDR1 is MNHNY, CDR2 SVGAGI, per germline (reference sequence). CDR3 length: 16 amino acids. Trimming cost V 8 bases and J 4 bases; bases outside gene matches: 14.

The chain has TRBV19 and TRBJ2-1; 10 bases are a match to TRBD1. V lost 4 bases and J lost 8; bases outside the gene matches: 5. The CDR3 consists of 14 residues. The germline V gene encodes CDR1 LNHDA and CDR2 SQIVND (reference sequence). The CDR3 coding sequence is TGTGCCAGTAGTAGGGACAGGGGTGGGTATGAGCAGTTCTTC. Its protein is CASSRDRGGYEQFF.

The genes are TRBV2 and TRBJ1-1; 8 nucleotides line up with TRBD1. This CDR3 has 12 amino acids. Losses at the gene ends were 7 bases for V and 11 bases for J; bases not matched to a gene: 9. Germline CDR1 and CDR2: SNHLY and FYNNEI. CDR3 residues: CASIPDRVAAFF. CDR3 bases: TGTGCCAGCATCCCGGACAGGGTTGCCGCTTTCTTT.

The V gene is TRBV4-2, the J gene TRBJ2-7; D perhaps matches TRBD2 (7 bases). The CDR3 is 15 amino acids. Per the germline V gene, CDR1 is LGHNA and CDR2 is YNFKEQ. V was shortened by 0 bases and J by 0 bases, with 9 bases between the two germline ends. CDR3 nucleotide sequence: TGTGCCAGCAGCCAAGATGCGGGGGCCTCCTACGAGCAGTACTTC. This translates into CASSQDAGASYEQYF.

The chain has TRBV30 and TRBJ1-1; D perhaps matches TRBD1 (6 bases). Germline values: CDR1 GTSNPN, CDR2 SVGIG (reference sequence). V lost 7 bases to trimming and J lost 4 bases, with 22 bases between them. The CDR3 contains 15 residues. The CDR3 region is CAYRTDPLVGTEAFF. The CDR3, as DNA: TGTGCCTACCGGACAGACCCGTTAGTCGGCACTGAAGCTTTCTTT.